The rows below give T cell receptor beta chains drawn from one sample of a study of read filtering for tumor transcriptome and immune sequencing. Each CDR3 protein is one row after TCRdb ran MiXCR on the reads. The data contain 35,000 to 55,000 distinct CDR3 sequences, more than 10% of them singletons. Sequenced: a population of CD138-negative cells sorted from bone marrow. These receptors were obtained from a donor aged 40 or over with multiple myeloma. The conserved cysteine and the conserved F or W are not part of the CDR3 here.

TRBJ2-2,TRBV5-1,ASSGTSYLNTGELF
TRBJ2-5,TRBV7-2,ASSLFLVAGGPPQY
TRBJ2-1,TRBV20-1,SAQEATPYNEQF
TRBJ1-1,TRBV13,ASSFGTANTEAF
TRBJ1-1,TRBV20-1,SARRRRVNTEAF
TRBJ2-7,TRBV7-2,ASSIQGGPYEQY
TRBJ1-3,TRBV7-8,ASSYSNTIY
TRBJ2-1,TRBV11-2,ASSLGPLEGEQF
TRBJ1-2,TRBV29-1,SVWEVGESNYGYT
TRBJ2-5,TRBV5-1,ASSQFTSLGSLKETQY
TRBJ1-1,TRBV19,ASSTDRDRGMNTEAF
TRBJ1-5,TRBV20-1,SAANGGGVEPQH
TRBJ2-1,TRBV6-5,ASSSHELNNEQF
TRBJ2-6,TRBV20-1,SAPGRSGANVLT
TRBJ1-1,TRBV5-6,ASSLHGLNTEAF
TRBJ2-3,TRBV4-1,ASSQDQVADTQY
TRBJ2-3,TRBV12-3/TRBV12-4,ASSGPLDRGTDTQY